The present entry profiles one T cell receptor beta chain with its context. Its specific antigen is unknown. Since a far larger clone is one base different, this is likely a read error. This specimen belongs to a study of shared clonotypes between healthy human individuals (TCRdb year 2020). With respect to the entire study: The cohort comprised a couple of women and a few men aged 18 to 49 years. Per donor, leukapheresis produced somewhere between about 0.85 and 8.9 billion PBMCs. Different laboratories and diverse techniques were used to prepare libraries and sequence TCR repertoires, to increase sequencing depth and limit assay-specific biases. Blood TCR repertoires of several healthy adults were deeply sequenced to estimate repertoire size and the extent of clonotype sharing between individuals. For each donor, CD4 naive and CD4 memory were each given three plates, CD8 naive was given two plates, and CD8 memory was given one plate.

Using the deep immunoSEQ assay, multiplex PCR amplified TCR CDR3 regions from genomic DNA. Extracted genomic DNA from each cell subset was distributed evenly across all wells of several immunoSEQ 96-well plates, and each plate was treated as a replicate. Each replicate PCR for sorted subsets received roughly 0.2 ug genomic DNA, equal to roughly 30,000 T cell genomes. Purified libraries were quantified with a Qubit 3.0 fluorometer, sized on a Bioanalyzer 2100, and re-quantified with the KAPA Library Quantification kit. Every immunoSEQ 96-well plate was sequenced on a dedicated single-read 150-cycle Illumina NextSeq 550 flow cell. The original pipeline was this. Because the immunoSEQ output held only junctional sequences and lacked quality scores, the filtering could not match the filtering applied to full-length reads. Sequences were annotated with PyIR, a Python wrapper for IgBLAST v1.9, and V/J genes and CDR3 were assigned using IMGT germline references. Any read was removed if the V/J assignment was weak (E-value above 1e-6), the CDR3 was missing, or the read contained stop codons, out-of-frame junctions, or ambiguous translated residues. V3J clonotypes were defined by identical inferred V gene, J gene, and CDR3 amino acid sequence. To compute the percentage overlap between repertoires, the number of shared unique clonotypes was divided by the size of the smaller repertoire. RTK rarefaction, the Chao1 estimator, and Recon v2.1 estimates of unobserved clonotypes were used to assess repertoire richness. For all TCRbeta clonotypes obtained by the gDNA method from a few donors, generation probabilities were computed with OLGA. In TCRdb, the immuneACCESS table is reduced to in-frame sequences with V and J assigned. These tables do not hold every clone; where another copy was compared, an unresolved V gene accounts for under half, and the others remain unexplained. Clonal size and the V and J genes are those of that table, whereas D and trimming came from the DNA. The sample yields about 1 million clones; more than 65% were counted once. The top ten clones comprise about 1.5% of the sample.

The donors were healthy, HIV-negative adults with no recently reported acute infections or vaccinations. All donors were Caucasian adults living in Nashville, Tennessee, USA. CD4+ T cells were enriched by magnetic negative selection; naive cells were then positively selected on CD45RA, and the negative fraction formed the memory subset. Blood was collected by leukapheresis, and PBMCs were isolated by Ficoll-Histopaque density gradient centrifugation and then cryopreserved in liquid nitrogen vapor phase. Analytical flow cytometry was used to check the purity and quantity of every magnetically sorted T cell population. From each sorted fraction, genomic DNA was isolated and quantified by UV absorbance on a Nanodrop 2000c. Study-level results and caveats: The small number of donors limited the genetic and exposure-history diversity represented. Sampling was restricted to blood, and TCR repertoires in tissues likely differ from the TCR repertoires found in blood. Even with the large sequencing depth, rarefaction of the sorted-subset datasets indicated that sequencing was incomplete. Based on pairwise subsampling, the degree of clonotype sharing among donors was expected to be affected by sequencing depth. Naive subsets generally had larger estimated clonotype richness than memory subsets. Higher generation probabilities were observed for clonotypes shared by all four sorted-subset donors than for non-shared clonotypes. Across a few donors, around 5% of naive CD4, roughly 3.8% of naive CD8, under 2.5% of memory CD4, and roughly 0.4% of memory CD8 clonotypes were shared.

CDR1 and CDR2 are drawn from the germline V gene: MDHEN, SYDVKM. The CDR3 spans 16 residues, from the cysteine through the phenylalanine. The only DNA kept is the CDR3, 48 bases in frame from the first base. Material: memory CD4+ T cells sorted from blood. The sample's cell subset or site, from its label and the paper: CD45RA-negative fraction. This receptor was taken from a man aged 18 to 29 in good health. The chain uses TRBV28 and TRBJ2-5; the D gene is perhaps TRBD1, from 6 matching bases. The CDR3 region: CAGSSTQTGFRETQYF. The DNA sequence is as follows: TGTGCCGGCAGTTCCACACAAACAGGGTTCAGGGAGACCCAGTACTTC.